These T cell receptor beta chains were read from a single sample in a study of shared clonotypes between healthy human individuals. Generated by immunoSEQ multiplex PCR, the TCRdb table keeps only in-frame clones and is missing some. Found here are 850,000 to 1,200,000 clones, roughly 80% of them singletons; the top ten hold 1.2% to 1.5%. Sequencing was carried out using memory CD4+ T cells sorted from blood. All receptors derive from a man aged 18 to 29 in good health. The CDR3 runs from the conserved cysteine through the conserved F or W. Each record gives: clone size, J gene, D gene, CDR3 length, V gene, CDR3 protein, CDR3 DNA. The D gene is left open where the match is weak. Rows give clone size only sometimes, using once, few, many, or a class for an expanded clone.

NA TRBJ1-1 TRBD1 16 TRBV5-4 CASNVRQGGPNTEAFF TGTGCCAGCAACGTTCGACAGGGGGGACCGAACACTGAAGCTTTCTTT
NA TRBJ2-5 TRBD1 15 TRBV6-5 CASSYGGTGGETQYF TGTGCCAGCAGTTACGGGGGGACAGGGGGAGAGACCCAGTACTTC
NA TRBJ1-2 NA 13 TRBV5-6 CASSSLSNYGYTF TGTGCCAGCTCGTCCCTTTCTAACTATGGCTACACCTTC
NA TRBJ2-3 TRBD1 13 TRBV30 CAWSVQGTDTQYF TGTGCCTGGAGTGTACAGGGGACAGATACGCAGTATTTT
NA TRBJ1-4 NA 13 TRBV30 CAWGGQTNEKLFF TGTGCCTGGGGAGGACAGACTAATGAAAAACTGTTTTTT
few TRBJ1-1 TRBD1 14 TRBV18 CASSPTGGVTEAFF TGTGCCAGCTCACCGACAGGGGGTGTCACTGAAGCTTTCTTT
NA TRBJ1-5 NA 14 TRBV28 CASRRGHLHQPQHF TGTGCCAGCAGAAGGGGACACCTCCATCAGCCCCAGCATTTT
NA TRBJ2-5 TRBD1 16 TRBV19 CASSTGTGAAQETQYF TGTGCCAGTAGTACGGGGACAGGGGCCGCCCAAGAGACCCAGTACTTC
many TRBJ2-1 NA 13 TRBV7-8 CASSSRVGNEQFF TGTGCCAGCAGCTCCCGGGTAGGCAATGAGCAGTTCTTC
NA TRBJ1-4 NA 14 TRBV6-6 CASRSQGSNEKLFF TGTGCCAGCAGAAGCCAGGGGTCTAATGAAAAACTGTTTTTT
once TRBJ1-5 NA 13 TRBV30 CAWSVPPSQPQHF TGTGCCTGGAGTGTCCCGCCTTCTCAGCCCCAGCATTTT
NA TRBJ2-7 TRBD2 14 TRBV30 CAWTRQAGAYEQYF TGTGCCTGGACGCGGCAAGCGGGAGCCTACGAGCAGTACTTC
NA TRBJ2-3 NA 12 TRBV29-1 CSVERGSDTQYF TGCAGCGTTGAAAGAGGGTCAGATACGCAGTATTTT
NA TRBJ2-3 NA 15 TRBV2 CASSTGQSSTDTQYF TGTGCCAGCAGTACCGGACAGTCTAGCACAGATACGCAGTATTTT
NA TRBJ2-5 NA 12 TRBV2 CASSSGWETQYF TGTGCCAGCTCTTCAGGTTGGGAGACCCAGTACTTC
NA TRBJ1-2 TRBD1 17 TRBV2 CASSEAGGKGANYGYTF TGTGCCAGCAGTGAAGCAGGGGGGAAGGGGGCGAACTATGGCTACACCTTC
NA TRBJ2-7 NA 14 TRBV19 CASSPRDGSYEQYF TGTGCCAGTAGCCCCCGGGACGGGTCCTACGAGCAGTACTTC
NA TRBJ1-2 NA 14 TRBV6-6 CASSPGGSNYGYTF TGTGCCAGCAGCCCCGGAGGGTCCAACTATGGCTACACCTTC
few TRBJ1-1 NA 13 TRBV7-2 CASSRQRNTEAFF TGTGCCAGCAGCCGTCAGCGGAACACTGAAGCTTTCTTT
NA TRBJ1-5 NA 14 TRBV18 CASSPMSENQPQHF TGTGCCAGCTCACCAATGAGTGAAAATCAGCCCCAGCATTTT
NA TRBJ1-2 NA 18 TRBV18 CASSQQNRADIEDYGYTF TGTGCCAGCTCACAACAGAACAGGGCCGACATCGAGGACTATGGCTACACCTTC
NA TRBJ1-3 NA 15 TRBV5-1 CASSSTGDSGNTIYF TGCGCCAGCAGCAGTACAGGAGACTCTGGAAACACCATATATTTT
NA TRBJ1-2 NA 11 TRBV28 CALGSDYGYTF TGTGCTCTGGGTTCTGACTATGGCTACACCTTC
NA TRBJ2-7 NA 11 TRBV14 CASSQATGRYF TGTGCCAGCAGCCAGGCAACTGGAAGGTACTTC
NA TRBJ2-1 TRBD2 13 TRBV7-6 CASSLSREGEQFF TGTGCCAGCAGCTTATCCCGGGAGGGTGAGCAGTTCTTC
NA TRBJ2-1 NA 12 TRBV4-1 CASSQAGNEQFF TGCGCCAGCAGCCAGGCCGGCAATGAGCAGTTCTTC
few TRBJ1-1 NA 14 TRBV7-2 CASSPQPTNTEAFF TGTGCCAGCAGCCCACAGCCGACGAACACTGAAGCTTTCTTT
few TRBJ1-1 NA 15 TRBV21-1 CASSKGGFRDTEAFF TGTGCCAGCAGCAAAGGGGGGTTTCGGGACACTGAAGCTTTCTTT
NA TRBJ2-3 NA 16 TRBV5-5 CASSKGIRGLTDTQYF TGTGCCAGCAGCAAGGGGATCCGGGGGCTCACAGATACGCAGTATTTT
NA TRBJ2-3 NA 17 TRBV6-1 CASSEAFGGTSTDTQYF TGTGCCAGCAGTGAAGCGTTCGGGGGCACTAGCACAGATACGCAGTATTTT
NA TRBJ2-1 NA 12 TRBV11-2 CASCLGDNEQFF TGTGCCAGCTGCCTCGGCGACAATGAGCAGTTCTTC
NA TRBJ1-2 NA 15 TRBV6-1 CASSPFREDIYGYTF TGTGCCAGCAGTCCCTTTCGAGAGGATATCTATGGCTACACCTTC
few TRBJ2-1 NA 10 TRBV2 CASSEYEQFF TGTGCCAGCAGTGAATATGAGCAGTTCTTC
NA TRBJ1-2 TRBD1 12 TRBV19 CASQTGNYGYTF TGTGCCAGCCAGACAGGGAACTATGGCTACACCTTC
NA TRBJ2-2 NA 16 TRBV7-9 CASSGIGRANTGELFF TGTGCCAGCAGCGGGATCGGGCGAGCGAACACCGGGGAGCTGTTTTTT
NA TRBJ1-2 NA 13 TRBV19 CASRDHQNYGYTF TGTGCCAGTAGGGACCATCAAAACTATGGCTACACCTTC
NA TRBJ2-5 TRBD1 16 TRBV11-2 CASSEPGQEFQETQYF TGTGCCAGCAGCGAGCCGGGACAGGAGTTTCAAGAGACCCAGTACTTC
NA TRBJ1-2 TRBD1 15 TRBV5-1 CASSWGDRGRDGYTF TGCGCCAGCAGCTGGGGAGACAGGGGGCGCGACGGCTACACCTTC
NA TRBJ1-1 TRBD1 15 TRBV27 CASSLSGQVSTEAFF TGTGCCAGCAGTTTATCGGGACAGGTTAGCACTGAAGCTTTCTTT
NA TRBJ2-2 NA 14 TRBV27 CASRKQGSTGELFF TGTGCCAGCAGGAAACAGGGAAGCACCGGGGAGCTGTTTTTT
NA TRBJ2-3 NA 15 TRBV10-1 CASSESQASTDTQYF TGCGCCAGCAGTGAGTCCCAGGCTAGCACAGATACGCAGTATTTT
NA TRBJ1-1 TRBD1 15 TRBV5-1 CASSAAGTGQGEAFF TGCGCCAGCAGCGCGGCCGGGACCGGACAGGGCGAAGCTTTCTTT
many TRBJ1-6 NA 17 TRBV27 CASSLPQLGSSSSPLHF TGTGCCAGCAGTTTACCCCAACTCGGAAGCTCCAGTTCACCCCTCCACTTT
few TRBJ1-5 TRBD1 14 TRBV30 CAWSATQGSQPQHF TGTGCCTGGAGTGCCACACAGGGGTCTCAGCCCCAGCATTTT
NA TRBJ1-1 TRBD1 13 TRBV19 CASSAITGAEAFF TGTGCCAGTAGCGCGATTACAGGGGCTGAAGCTTTCTTT
NA TRBJ1-5 TRBD1 18 TRBV27 CASSPSQDRLYSNQPQHF TGTGCCAGCAGTCCATCTCAGGACAGGCTTTATAGCAATCAGCCCCAGCATTTT
NA TRBJ2-1 TRBD2 17 TRBV29-1 CSVEGTSGRSSYNEQFF TGCAGCGTTGAAGGGACTAGCGGGAGGTCGTCCTACAATGAGCAGTTCTTC
NA TRBJ2-3 NA 13 TRBV5-4 CASRFFTADTQYF TGTGCCAGCAGATTCTTCACCGCAGATACGCAGTATTTT
once TRBJ2-3 NA 21 TRBV6-1 CASSEAKLGGWILSRTDTQYF TGTGCCAGCAGTGAAGCGAAGCTAGGAGGTTGGATCCTCTCACGCACAGATACGCAGTATTTT
NA TRBJ2-7 NA 15 TRBV7-2 CASSLEAGLTYEQYF TGTGCCAGCAGCTTAGAGGCGGGGCTGACCTACGAGCAGTACTTC
NA TRBJ2-2 TRBD1 13 TRBV29-1 CSAGTGPTGELFF TGCAGCGCCGGGACAGGGCCCACCGGGGAGCTGTTTTTT
NA TRBJ1-1 TRBD1 15 TRBV19 CASSITGVRDTEAFF TGTGCCAGTAGTATAACAGGGGTTAGGGACACTGAAGCTTTCTTT
few TRBJ1-6 TRBD1 16 TRBV5-1 CASSLGWDSSNSPLHF TGCGCCAGCAGCTTGGGATGGGACAGCTCAAATTCACCCCTCCACTTT
NA TRBJ2-1 TRBD1 18 TRBV11-1 CASSLEVIGTGTHNEQFF TGTGCCAGCAGCTTAGAGGTTATAGGGACAGGCACCCACAATGAGCAGTTCTTC
NA TRBJ1-4 NA 12 TRBV6-1 CAYREGNEKLFF TGTGCCTACAGGGAGGGTAACGAAAAACTGTTTTTT
NA TRBJ1-2 NA 14 TRBV30 CAWSLRAGDGGYTF TGTGCCTGGAGCCTCCGAGCAGGGGACGGCGGCTACACCTTC
NA TRBJ2-7 TRBD1 14 TRBV7-8 CASSTQGAAYEQYF TGTGCCAGCAGCACACAGGGGGCGGCCTACGAGCAGTACTTC